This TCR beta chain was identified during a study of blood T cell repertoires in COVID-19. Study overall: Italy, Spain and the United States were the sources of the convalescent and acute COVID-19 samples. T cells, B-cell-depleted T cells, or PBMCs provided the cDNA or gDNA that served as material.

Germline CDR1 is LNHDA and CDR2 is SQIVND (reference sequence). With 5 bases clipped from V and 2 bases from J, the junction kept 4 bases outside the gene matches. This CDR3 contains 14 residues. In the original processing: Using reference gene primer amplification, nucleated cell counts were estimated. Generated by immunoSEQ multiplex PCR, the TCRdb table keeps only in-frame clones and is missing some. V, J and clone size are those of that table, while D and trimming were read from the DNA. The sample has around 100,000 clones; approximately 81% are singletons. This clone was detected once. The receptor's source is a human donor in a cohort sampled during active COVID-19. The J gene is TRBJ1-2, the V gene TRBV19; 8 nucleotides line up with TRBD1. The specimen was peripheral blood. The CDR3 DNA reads TGTGCCAGTAGTGGACAGGGAACAAACTATGGCTACACCTTC. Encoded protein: CASSGQGTNYGYTF.